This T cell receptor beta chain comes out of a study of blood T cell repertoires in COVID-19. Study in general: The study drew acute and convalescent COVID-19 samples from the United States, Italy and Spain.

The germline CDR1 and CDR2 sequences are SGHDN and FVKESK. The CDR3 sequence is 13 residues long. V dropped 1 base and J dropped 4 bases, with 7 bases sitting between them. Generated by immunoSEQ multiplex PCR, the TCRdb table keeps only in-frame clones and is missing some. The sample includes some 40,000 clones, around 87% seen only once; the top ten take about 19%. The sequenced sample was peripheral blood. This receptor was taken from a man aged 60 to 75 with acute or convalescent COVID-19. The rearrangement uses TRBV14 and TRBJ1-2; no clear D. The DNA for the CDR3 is TGTGCCAGCAGCCAAGGCAGGTTCTATGGCTACACCTTC. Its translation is CASSQGRFYGYTF.